This TCR beta chain comes out of a study of blood T cell repertoires in COVID-19 (dated by TCRdb to about 2020). For context, the study as a whole: Collaborator samples came from the United States, Italy and Spain and covered acute and convalescent phases of COVID-19. The material from the prospective study consisted of cDNA or gDNA derived from T cells, B-cell-depleted T cells, or PBMCs. Subjects who had been exposed to COVID-19, were actively infected with it, or had recovered from it provided the deeply sampled blood TCRbeta repertoires that made up the dataset. The samples were drawn from two sources: the first 160 participants of the ongoing ImmuneRACE study, and over 1,000 subjects contributed by 6 global collaborators. HLA class I and class II types, where available, came from metadata supplied by the sample provider rather than from assay-based typing. The repertoires were released in a freely available public database meant as a resource for research on the immune response to SARS-CoV-2. Sample metadata almost always included a de-identified subject ID, COVID-19 status, age in years and sex.

General study outcomes and caveats: How much clinical and demographic metadata was included differed by source and by participant, and the metadata was provided uncurated.

In the prospective study, participants were roughly 18 to 100 years old, resided in 24 geographic areas of the United States, and were enrolled through a virtual design. To assign participants to cohorts, the prospective study relied on clinical history that participants themselves reported in a screening survey and a study questionnaire. Recovered participants in ImmuneRACE Cohort 3 were defined as having two consecutive negative NP/OP PCR tests, clearance from a healthcare professional, or resolution of symptoms. In the prospective study, whole blood, serum and a nasopharyngeal or oropharyngeal swab were collected from each participant by mobile phlebotomists. Participants in the prospective study had the option to provide additional blood draws and questionnaires over an approximately 2-month period. Before DNA extraction, blood samples from the prospective study were shipped at room temperature or frozen.

Notes on this clone: The clone's antigen remains unknown. The input lacks base qualities; no much larger clone sits a single base away.

The immunoSEQ Assay, a bias-controlled multiplex PCR, was used to amplify TCRbeta CDR3 regions from genomic DNA. The study's processing was this. The number of nucleated cells in each sample was estimated by amplification of reference gene primers within the assay. To quantify the absolute abundance of each unique TCRbeta CDR3 rearrangement, sequence reads were collapsed and filtered. For each sample, productive Simpson clonality was calculated as the square root of Simpson's diversity index over productive rearrangements. TCRdb carries this immuneACCESS record with in-frame sequences only. Its versions omit some clonotypes, under half of them owing to an unresolved V gene in the studies checked, with the rest unexplained. The DNA gave D and trimming, while V, J and clone size come from that table. The sample table contains around 300,000 clones; only one count was recorded for around 84% of them. Clones ranked in the top ten supply 2% to 3% of the sample.

Germline trimming amounts to 2 bases on V and 5 bases on J, with 7 as the count of junction bases outside the gene matches. Counted from cysteine to phenylalanine, this CDR3 has 16 amino acids. The read is trimmed to its CDR3 DNA, 48 bases read in frame from base 1. The germline V gene provides CDR1 MNHEY and CDR2 SVGAGI. Sequenced: PBMCs or T cells enriched from blood (not recorded which). The chain uses TRBV6-5 and TRBJ2-5; 11 central nucleotides agree with TRBD1. This TCR derives from a woman in her 50s who had recovered from COVID-19. The nucleotide sequence reads as follows: TGTGCCAGCAGTTACCAGGACAGGGGGCGGTCGGAGACCCAGTACTTC. It translates to CASSYQDRGRSETQYF.